The clone carrying this T cell receptor (beta chain) has a count of ten or more. Its antigen is unidentified. No treatment had been given to any patient before thyroid surgery. This record comes from a study of metastatic and nonmetastatic thyroid tumors. Turning to the study itself: Repertoire comparisons spanned blood and tumor or nodule tissue from malignant and benign thyroid patients. Overall study results and limits: Compared with benign nodules, malignant thyroid tumors were reported to have significantly higher TCR beta diversity in both blood and tumor.

Methods used by the authors: The distant-metastasis classifier for papillary thyroid cancer was built from CDR3 differences across clinicopathological groups. TCRdb re-analyzed the PCR reads using MiXCR. The authors' filters were not applied to this entry. The repertoire has 20,000 to 30,000 clones, 10% to 15% of them found once; the top ten carry over 4%. The CDR3 is 16 residues long. V was pared by 4 bases and J by 2 bases, with 18 bases between. The germline CDR1 and CDR2 sequences are MDHEN and SYDVKM. The gene calls are TRBV28 and TRBJ2-7; maybe TRBD1 (6 bases). Specimen: blood. This clonotype was obtained from a female donor with papillary thyroid cancer or a benign thyroid nodule (not recorded which). Some clones in this sample may be carry-over from other donors' samples. DNA of the CDR3: TGTGCCAGCAGTTCGTCGGACAGAAGCGAAACCTACGAGCAGTACTTC. This codes for CASSSSDRSETYEQYF.